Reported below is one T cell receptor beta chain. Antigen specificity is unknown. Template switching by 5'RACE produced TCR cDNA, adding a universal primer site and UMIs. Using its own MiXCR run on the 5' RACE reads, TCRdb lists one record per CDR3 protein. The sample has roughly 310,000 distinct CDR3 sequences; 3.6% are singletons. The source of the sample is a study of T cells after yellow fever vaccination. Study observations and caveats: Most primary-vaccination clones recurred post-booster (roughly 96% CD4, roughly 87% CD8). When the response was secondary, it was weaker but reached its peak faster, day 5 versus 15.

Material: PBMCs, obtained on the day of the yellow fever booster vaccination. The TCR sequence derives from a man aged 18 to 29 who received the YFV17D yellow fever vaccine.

The CDR3 nucleotides are TGTGCCAGCAGCTTGGCCAAGAGAGGGACTGGAAACACCATATATTTT. Translation: CASSLAKRGTGNTIYF. The chain combines TRBV5-5 with TRBJ1-3; D not resolved. Germline V gene lookup returns CDR1 SGHKS and CDR2 YYEKEE (reference sequence). The CDR3 runs to 16 residues. Trimming shortened V by 0 bases and J by 2 bases, and 12 bases separated the two germline ends.